The next 28 T cell receptor beta chains were all read from a single sample in a study of blood T cell repertoires in COVID-19. Sequencing was performed with immunoSEQ multiplex PCR; in TCRdb, only in-frame clones are kept and a portion is missing. The repertoire includes about 150,000 clones, less than 90% of them detected once, and around 2.5% sits in the top ten. The specimen sequenced was peripheral blood. The receptors come from a woman aged 70-85 years with acute or convalescent COVID-19.

The chain joins TRBV29-1 to TRBJ1-1; 8 bases match TRBD1. In germline, CDR1 is SQVTM, CDR2 ANQGSEA. The ends lost 7 bases at V and 0 bases at J; junction bases unmatched: 7. CDR3 size: 14 residues. CDR3 DNA: TGCAGCGGAAAAACGGACAGGGTGAACACTGAAGCTTTCTTT. It codes for CSGKTDRVNTEAFF.

The chain recombines TRBV5-1 with TRBJ1-2; perhaps TRBD1 as D (5 bases). This CDR3 region has 12 residues. CDR1 and CDR2 (germline): SGHRS, YFSETQ. V lost 4 bases to trimming and J lost 3 bases, with 7 bases between them. The CDR3 spells CASSGQYYGYTF. The CDR3 nucleotides read TGCGCCAGCAGCGGACAATACTATGGCTACACCTTC.

The V call is TRBV11-1, the J call TRBJ1-2; 9 nucleotides agree with TRBD1. Germline V gene sequence: CDR1 SGHAT, CDR2 FQDESV (reference sequence). The CDR3 is 14 amino acids. V lost 5 bases, J lost 8 bases, and 9 bases stayed unmatched. The CDR3 bases are TGTGCCAGCAGCGCTTCGGACAGGGGAGGAGGCTACACCTTC. Encoded protein: CASSASDRGGGYTF.

CDR3 coding DNA: TGTGCCAGCAGCCAAGGGCCAGGGCCCCAGCATTTT. This sequence encodes CASSQGPGPQHF. J is TRBJ1-5 and V is TRBV3-1 (or the pseudogene TRBV3-2); D call uncertain. V was trimmed by 1 base and J by 9 bases, leaving 7 bases between them. The CDR3 spans 12 residues. From germline, CDR1 is LGHDT and CDR2 YNNKEL (reference sequence).

In this sample, this clone turned up once. V and J are TRBV13 and TRBJ2-3; D is unresolved. The CDR3 length is 15 residues. V was clipped by 5 bases and J by 2 bases, with 14 bases between them. CDR1 is PRHDT, CDR2 FYEKMQ, per germline (reference sequence). CDR3 protein: CASSSRLSSTDTQYF. CDR3 coding DNA: TGTGCCAGCAGCAGCCGACTTTCTTCCACAGATACGCAGTATTTT.

The chain joins TRBV25-1 to TRBJ1-4; tentative D call: TRBD1 (6 bases). Germline CDR1 reads MGHDK; CDR2 reads SYGVNS. The CDR3 contains 13 residues. V was trimmed by 11 bases and J by 8 bases, leaving 18 bases between them. The CDR3 DNA reads TGTGCCTCCGCCCGGGGGGGGCGGGAAAAACTGTTTTTT. It specifies CASARGGREKLFF.

The V and J genes are TRBV30 and TRBJ2-7; 7 bases match TRBD1. Germline trimming cut 3 bases from V and 3 bases from J; bases unmatched to any gene: 5. The germline CDR1 and CDR2 sequences are GTSNPN and SVGIG (reference sequence). There are 13 residues in the CDR3. CDR3: CAWRPDRIYEQYF. The DNA of the CDR3 is TGTGCCTGGAGGCCGGACAGGATCTACGAGCAGTACTTC.

V gene TRBV25-1 combines with J gene TRBJ1-1; no clear D. V lost 1 base to trimming and J lost 0 bases, with 9 bases between them. This CDR3 comprises 15 residues. In germline, CDR1 is MGHDK, CDR2 SYGVNS. This chain's CDR3 is CASSEFSGMNTEAFF. DNA for the CDR3: TGTGCCAGCAGTGAATTCTCGGGGATGAACACTGAAGCTTTCTTT. The variable domain in full, completed from reference TRBV25-1 and TRBJ1-1, reads EADIYQTPRYLVIGTGKKITLECSQTMGHDKMYWYQQDPGMELHLIHYSYGVNSTEKGDLSSESTVSRIRTEHFPLTLESARPSHTSQYLCASSEFSGMNTEAFFGQGTRLTVV.

The chain employs TRBV6-2 or TRBV6-3 and TRBJ2-7; D is possibly TRBD2 (5 bases). V was clipped by 6 bases and J by 3 bases, with 12 bases between them. Germline CDR1 reads MNHEY; CDR2 reads SVGEGT. The CDR3 loop spans 13 amino acids. Here the CDR3 DNA reads TGTGCCAGCAGCGACATCGAGGGCTACGAGCAGTACTTC. Its translation: CASSDIEGYEQYF.

The genes are TRBV28 and TRBJ1-5, with D tentatively TRBD1 (6 bases). This CDR3 is 14 amino acids long. The V and J ends lost 5 bases and 7 bases respectively, with 15 bases between them. Looked up from germline, CDR1 is MDHEN and CDR2 is SYDVKM. The CDR3 reads CASSPRPQGQPQHF. CDR3 nucleotide sequence: TGTGCCAGCAGTCCTAGGCCCCAGGGGCAGCCCCAGCATTTT.

The chain recombines TRBV11-3 with TRBJ2-2; 9 nucleotides align to TRBD2. The CDR3 loop spans 14 amino acids. The V gene end was trimmed by 8 bases and the J gene end by 2 bases; junction bases not matched to a gene: 3. Germline assignment: CDR1 SGHNT and CDR2 YENEEA. The CDR3 protein is CASARGGNTGELFF. For the CDR3, the DNA is TGTGCCAGCGCGCGGGGGGGTAACACCGGGGAGCTGTTTTTT.

The V call is TRBV19, the J call TRBJ1-2; 7 positions agree with TRBD1. The J segment lost 8 bases and the V segment lost 2 bases, leaving 8 bases of the junction unmatched. This CDR3 has 14 residues. Per the germline V gene, CDR1 is LNHDA and CDR2 is SQIVND (reference sequence). As DNA, the CDR3 is TGTGCCAGTAGTATAAACCGACAGGGAGAAGGCTACACCTTC. Translation gives CASSINRQGEGYTF.

The chain is built from TRBV3-1 (or the pseudogene TRBV3-2) and TRBJ1-2; D perhaps matches TRBD1 (6 bases). CDR1 is LGHDT, CDR2 YNNKEL, per germline (reference sequence). The length of the CDR3 is 13 residues. Between the trimmed V and J ends, which lost 4 bases and 4 bases, there was a span of 10 bases. CDR3 DNA sequence: TGTGCCAGCAGCCTAGGACAGCCCTATGGCTACACCTTC. Encoded protein: CASSLGQPYGYTF.

The genes are TRBV9 and TRBJ1-1, with 8 positions matching TRBD1. Germline assignment: CDR1 SGDLS and CDR2 YYNGEE. The CDR3 totals 13 residues. The J segment lost 4 bases and the V segment lost 2 bases, leaving 1 base of the junction unmatched. CDR3 in amino acids: CASSVTGGTEAFF. The CDR3 DNA follows: TGTGCCAGCAGCGTCACAGGGGGCACTGAAGCTTTCTTT.

This clone was observed a handful of times. This chain uses TRBV7-9 with TRBJ1-3, with D possibly being TRBD1 (5 bases). Between the trimmed V and J ends, which lost 2 bases and 1 base, there was a span of 9 bases. Germline V CDR1 and CDR2: SEHNR, FQNEAQ (reference sequence). The CDR3 runs to 15 residues. CDR3 coding DNA: TGTGCCAGCAGCTTACTTAGGGGATCTGGAAACACCATATATTTT. Its translation: CASSLLRGSGNTIYF.

This chain joins TRBV6-1 and TRBJ2-5; TRBD2 agrees at 7 bases. V lost 4 bases, J lost 3 bases, and 14 bases stayed unmatched. The germline V gene has CDR1 MNHNS and CDR2 SASEGT. This CDR3 is built from 17 residues. This CDR3 reads CASSVLSHGTTKETQYF. Written as DNA, the CDR3 is TGTGCCAGCAGTGTCCTCAGCCACGGGACTACGAAAGAGACCCAGTACTTC.

V usage is TRBV7-2 and J usage is TRBJ1-5; D might be TRBD1 (6 bases). The CDR3 sequence is 15 residues long. Per the germline V gene, CDR1 is SGHTA and CDR2 is FQGNSA. V lost 4 bases to trimming and J lost 4 bases, with 14 bases between them. CDR3 sequence: CASSSHGTQNQPQHF. The CDR3 nucleotides read TGTGCCAGCAGCTCCCATGGGACACAAAATCAGCCCCAGCATTTT.

This sequence joins TRBV24-1 and TRBJ1-2, with TRBD1 identical over 7 bases. Germline CDR1 is KGHDR and CDR2 is SFDVKD. J lost 7 bases, V lost 4 bases, and 5 bases had no gene match. This CDR3 has 13 amino acids. CDR3 loop: CATSDSGGFGYTF. The CDR3 nucleotides read TGTGCCACCAGTGACTCAGGGGGTTTTGGCTACACCTTC.

The chain uses TRBV19 and TRBJ2-2, with a tentative D call TRBD1 (6 bases). Trimming removed 4 bases at V and 4 bases at J, with 13 bases between. In germline, CDR1 is LNHDA, CDR2 SQIVND (reference sequence). CDR3 length equals 15 residues. CDR3 sequence (DNA): TGTGCCAGTAGTACGGGGACAATTTCCACCGGGGAGCTGTTTTTT. As protein: CASSTGTISTGELFF.

The chain employs TRBV28 and TRBJ1-3; 9 nucleotides align to TRBD1. The CDR3 totals 17 residues. Germline CDR1 and CDR2: MDHEN and SYDVKM. J was trimmed by 0 bases and V by 5 bases; bases with no gene match: 8. For the CDR3, the DNA is TGTGCCAGCAGTCCTTCCGACAGGGGGGTCTCTGGAAACACCATATATTTT. Amino acids: CASSPSDRGVSGNTIYF.

The chain carries TRBV7-9 and TRBJ1-6, with D possibly TRBD1 on 6 matching bases. The CDR3 runs 13 residues. Germline values: CDR1 SEHNR, CDR2 FQNEAQ (reference sequence). The V gene lost 6 bases and the J gene lost 8 bases, with 11 bases spanning the gap. CDR3 protein: CASRRGADSPLHF. CDR3 nucleotides: TGTGCCAGCAGGCGGGGGGCAGATTCACCCCTCCACTTT.

The V and J genes are TRBV9 and TRBJ2-2, with D maybe TRBD2 (5 bases). Germline CDR1 and CDR2: SGDLS and YYNGEE. V lost 3 bases, J lost 4 bases, and 7 bases lay in between. CDR3 length: 13 amino acids. CDR3 sequence: CASSEGSTGELFF. DNA of the CDR3: TGTGCCAGCAGCGAAGGGAGCACCGGGGAGCTGTTTTTT.

V is TRBV5-1 and J is TRBJ2-1; 8 bases line up with TRBD1. Per germline, CDR1 SGHRS and CDR2 YFSETQ. The CDR3 contains 15 residues. The trim removed 2 bases at V and 7 bases at J, leaving 8 bases unmatched. CDR3 coding DNA: TGCGCCAGCAGCTTTCAGGGGGCGAGCGGGAATGAGCAGTTCTTC. It translates to CASSFQGASGNEQFF.

The chain recombines TRBV30 with TRBJ1-5, with a possible D match to TRBD1 (6 bases). Germline CDR1 is GTSNPN and CDR2 is SVGIG (reference sequence). Trimming removed 2 bases from V and 4 bases from J, with 12 bases in between. This CDR3 is 14 amino acids long. CDR3 protein: CAWSQTGPNQPQHF. The CDR3 nucleotides are TGTGCCTGGAGTCAGACAGGCCCTAATCAGCCCCAGCATTTT.

The CDR3 DNA reads TGTGCCAGTAGTCCACTCGGGAGGATTGGCTCACCCCTCCACTTT. Translated, it gives CASSPLGRIGSPLHF. This chain connects TRBV19 to TRBJ1-6; D gene uncertain. Trimming stripped 5 bases from V and 10 bases from J, with 18 bases between. CDR3 length: 15 amino acids. Germline V lookup: CDR1 LNHDA, CDR2 SQIVND (reference sequence). Full variable domain (rest looked up from reference TRBV19 and TRBJ1-6): DGGITQSPKYLFRKEGQNVTLSCEQNLNHDAMYWYRQDPGQGLRLIYYSQIVNDFQKGDIAEGYSVSREKKESFPLTVTSAQKNPTAFYLCASSPLGRIGSPLHFGNGTRLTVT.

The V gene is TRBV12-3 or TRBV12-4, the J gene TRBJ1-2, with D unclear. The CDR3 totals 13 residues. The germline V and J ends were trimmed by 5 bases and 8 bases, with 15 bases remaining between them. The CDR3 loop reads CASSPAFNRGYTF. The CDR3 coding sequence is TGTGCCAGCAGTCCAGCCTTTAACAGAGGCTACACCTTC.

The chain is built from TRBV5-4 and TRBJ1-2; 7 bases align to TRBD1. CDR3 length equals 13 residues. V shed 5 bases and J 8 bases; nucleotides not matched to a gene: 9. CDR1 is SGHNT, CDR2 YYREEE, per germline (reference sequence). CDR3 amino acids: CASSHVDREGYTF. The CDR3 bases are TGTGCCAGCAGTCATGTAGACAGGGAGGGCTACACCTTC.

V and J are TRBV27 and TRBJ1-5; 7 nucleotides agree with TRBD1. After removal of 5 bases from V and 3 bases from J, the junction contained 4 bases not matched to a gene. Per the germline V gene, CDR1 is MNHEY and CDR2 is SMNVEV (reference sequence). The CDR3 has 14 residues. The CDR3 spells CASSRGGTNQPQHF. The CDR3 nucleotides are TGTGCCAGCAGTAGAGGGGGCACCAATCAGCCCCAGCATTTT.